The entry below gives a single T cell receptor (beta chain) sequence along with its context. This sample was taken from a study of identical twins. The germline CDR1 and CDR2 sequences are GTSNPN and SVGIG (reference sequence). The CDR3 has 13 residues. Trimming shortened V by 4 bases and J by 8 bases, and 14 bases separated the two germline ends. Each CDR3 protein gets one entry after TCRdb re-called the 5' RACE reads with MiXCR. The data hold under 350,000 distinct CDR3 sequences, with around 9.7% observed a single time. The same data also contributed to another study, on yellow fever vaccine responses in identical twins.

This clonotype was obtained from a woman under 30 in good health. V and J are TRBV30 and TRBJ2-2, with D possibly matching TRBD2 (6 bases). The material sequenced was CD8+ T cells sorted from blood. CDR3 sequence: CAWTGTFGGELFF. CDR3 in DNA: TGTGCCTGGACTGGGACTTTTGGTGGGGAGCTGTTTTTT.